One sample yielded the 12 T cell receptor beta chains listed below, sequenced in a study of beta chain features in type 1 diabetes. General study points: Researchers report that Type 1 diabetes patients had moderately but significantly shorter TCRB CDR3s across all four CD4+ subsets.

Sequenced material consisted of expressed TCRB transcripts (all of the isolated RNA was reverse transcribed). TCRdb's table, derived via immunoSEQ multiplex PCR, lists solely in-frame clones and lacks some. The repertoire has 680,000 or so clones, roughly 13% of them found once; the top ten carry approximately 0.022%. No cognate antigen is known for these TCRs. Sequenced sample: naive CD4+ T cells from blood. These receptors originate from a man between 18 and 29 years old with type 1 diabetes.

The sample holds a few counts of this clone. CDR3 nucleotides: TGTGCCAGCAATCCCCTCGGTAGCTACGAGCAGTACTTC. This translates into CASNPLGSYEQYF. The genes are TRBV27 and TRBJ2-7; D remains unclear. Germline V CDR1 and CDR2: MNHEY, SMNVEV (reference sequence). The CDR3 consists of 13 residues. V was pared by 7 bases and J by 3 bases, with 13 bases between.

The CDR3 sequence is CAISEKGTRGTDTQYF. The CDR3 coding sequence is TGTGCCATCAGTGAGAAGGGAACCCGGGGCACAGATACGCAGTATTTT. The chain combines TRBV10-3 with TRBJ2-3; D is uncertain. CDR3 length equals 16 residues. The V end lost 2 bases, the J end lost 1 base, and 13 bases lay between the germline ends. Germline CDR1 reads ENHRY; CDR2 reads SYGVKD.

This sequence joins TRBV14 and TRBJ1-4, with D unclear. Per the germline V gene, CDR1 is SGHDN and CDR2 is FVKESK. The CDR3 consists of 13 residues. The V end lost 1 base, the J end lost 7 bases, and 7 bases lay between the germline ends. CDR3 residues: CASSQVWGEKLFF. The CDR3 coding sequence is TGTGCCAGCAGCCAAGTTTGGGGTGAAAAACTGTTTTTT.

This clone was found a few times. The chain employs TRBV9 and TRBJ1-6; D not resolved. Deletions cut 5 bases from V and 7 bases from J, with 7 bases between. From germline, CDR1 is SGDLS and CDR2 YYNGEE. This CDR3 comprises 12 residues. The CDR3 loop reads CASSQPNSPLHF. The CDR3 region has the DNA TGTGCCAGCAGTCAGCCAAATTCACCCCTCCACTTT.

The chain uses TRBV4-1 and TRBJ1-2; maybe TRBD1 (6 bases). The CDR3 spans 15 residues. Germline values: CDR1 MGHRA, CDR2 YSYEKL. Trimming stripped 2 bases from V and 3 bases from J, with 13 bases between. CDR3 protein: CASSQRTKGDYGYTF. The CDR3 nucleotides read TGCGCCAGCAGCCAAAGGACCAAGGGGGACTATGGCTACACCTTC.

This clone was seen more than once but under ten times. The CDR3 sequence is CAWSSRTEPLGDTIYF. CDR3 DNA sequence: TGTGCCTGGAGTTCCCGGACGGAGCCCTTGGGGGACACCATATATTTT. The J gene is TRBJ1-3, the V gene TRBV30, with a possible D match to TRBD1 (5 bases). V gave up 2 bases and J gave up 8 bases, with 22 bases separating them. The CDR3 loop spans 16 amino acids. Germline CDR1 and CDR2: GTSNPN and SVGIG (reference sequence).

This clone was seen a handful of times. The J gene is TRBJ2-7, the V gene TRBV25-1, with 9 bases identical to TRBD1. V trimming: 6 bases; J trimming: 2 bases; junction bases outside the gene matches: 5. This CDR3 is 14 amino acids long. CDR1 and CDR2 from the germline V gene are MGHDK and SYGVNS. The CDR3 coding sequence is TGTGCCAGCAGGGGACAGGGACGTACCTACGAGCAGTACTTC. Protein: CASRGQGRTYEQYF.

This chain links TRBV6-6 with TRBJ2-1; D unclear. Between the trimmed V and J ends, which lost 5 bases and 0 bases, there was a span of 14 bases. Germline V CDR1 and CDR2: MNHNY, SVGAGI (reference sequence). The CDR3 runs 16 residues. CDR3 residues: CASSLLSLSSYNEQFF. CDR3 sequence (DNA): TGTGCCAGCAGTCTCCTTAGCTTGAGCTCCTACAATGAGCAGTTCTTC.

The gene calls are TRBV4-1 and TRBJ2-5, with 14 bases lining up with TRBD2. V dropped 3 bases and J dropped 4; count of bases not matched to a gene: 7. This CDR3 has 17 amino acids. In germline, CDR1 is MGHRA, CDR2 YSYEKL. This CDR3 reads CASSHKTSGGAGETQYF. In nucleotides, the CDR3 is TGCGCCAGCAGCCATAAGACTAGCGGGGGGGCCGGAGAGACCCAGTACTTC.

The rearrangement joins TRBV29-1 to TRBJ1-2; no firm D call. The CDR3 spans 11 residues. Germline V gene lookup returns CDR1 SQVTM and CDR2 ANQGSEA. V was trimmed by 4 bases and J by 4 bases, leaving 7 bases between them. CDR3 nucleotide sequence: TGCAGCGTTGGAGACACCTATGGCTACACCTTC. Translating gives CSVGDTYGYTF. The whole variable domain, filled in from reference TRBV29-1 and TRBJ1-2, reads SAVISQKPSRDICQRGTSLTIQCQVDSQVTMMFWYRQQPGQSLTLIATANQGSEATYESGFVIDKFPISRPNLTFSTLTVSNMSPEDSSIYLCSVGDTYGYTFGSGTRLTVV.

This clone was picked up a small number of times. This chain links TRBV7-2 with TRBJ2-1, with 10 bases matching TRBD2. V was clipped by 2 bases and J by 5 bases; unmatched bases: 15. The CDR3 totals 19 residues. Germline values: CDR1 SGHTA, CDR2 FQGNSA. The CDR3, as DNA: TGTGCCAGCAGCTTAAGAGGGCGTGGAGGGCTAGCGGGGGACAATGAGCAGTTCTTC. It yields the protein CASSLRGRGGLAGDNEQFF.

The chain is built from TRBV25-1 and TRBJ2-2, with TRBD1 matching over 7 bases. Losses at the gene ends were 4 bases for V and 3 bases for J; bases not matched to a gene: 5. Germline CDR1 is MGHDK and CDR2 is SYGVNS. This CDR3 comprises 15 residues. The CDR3 bases are TGTGCCAGCAGTGCTGAGACAGGGTACACCGGGGAGCTGTTTTTT. This encodes CASSAETGYTGELFF.